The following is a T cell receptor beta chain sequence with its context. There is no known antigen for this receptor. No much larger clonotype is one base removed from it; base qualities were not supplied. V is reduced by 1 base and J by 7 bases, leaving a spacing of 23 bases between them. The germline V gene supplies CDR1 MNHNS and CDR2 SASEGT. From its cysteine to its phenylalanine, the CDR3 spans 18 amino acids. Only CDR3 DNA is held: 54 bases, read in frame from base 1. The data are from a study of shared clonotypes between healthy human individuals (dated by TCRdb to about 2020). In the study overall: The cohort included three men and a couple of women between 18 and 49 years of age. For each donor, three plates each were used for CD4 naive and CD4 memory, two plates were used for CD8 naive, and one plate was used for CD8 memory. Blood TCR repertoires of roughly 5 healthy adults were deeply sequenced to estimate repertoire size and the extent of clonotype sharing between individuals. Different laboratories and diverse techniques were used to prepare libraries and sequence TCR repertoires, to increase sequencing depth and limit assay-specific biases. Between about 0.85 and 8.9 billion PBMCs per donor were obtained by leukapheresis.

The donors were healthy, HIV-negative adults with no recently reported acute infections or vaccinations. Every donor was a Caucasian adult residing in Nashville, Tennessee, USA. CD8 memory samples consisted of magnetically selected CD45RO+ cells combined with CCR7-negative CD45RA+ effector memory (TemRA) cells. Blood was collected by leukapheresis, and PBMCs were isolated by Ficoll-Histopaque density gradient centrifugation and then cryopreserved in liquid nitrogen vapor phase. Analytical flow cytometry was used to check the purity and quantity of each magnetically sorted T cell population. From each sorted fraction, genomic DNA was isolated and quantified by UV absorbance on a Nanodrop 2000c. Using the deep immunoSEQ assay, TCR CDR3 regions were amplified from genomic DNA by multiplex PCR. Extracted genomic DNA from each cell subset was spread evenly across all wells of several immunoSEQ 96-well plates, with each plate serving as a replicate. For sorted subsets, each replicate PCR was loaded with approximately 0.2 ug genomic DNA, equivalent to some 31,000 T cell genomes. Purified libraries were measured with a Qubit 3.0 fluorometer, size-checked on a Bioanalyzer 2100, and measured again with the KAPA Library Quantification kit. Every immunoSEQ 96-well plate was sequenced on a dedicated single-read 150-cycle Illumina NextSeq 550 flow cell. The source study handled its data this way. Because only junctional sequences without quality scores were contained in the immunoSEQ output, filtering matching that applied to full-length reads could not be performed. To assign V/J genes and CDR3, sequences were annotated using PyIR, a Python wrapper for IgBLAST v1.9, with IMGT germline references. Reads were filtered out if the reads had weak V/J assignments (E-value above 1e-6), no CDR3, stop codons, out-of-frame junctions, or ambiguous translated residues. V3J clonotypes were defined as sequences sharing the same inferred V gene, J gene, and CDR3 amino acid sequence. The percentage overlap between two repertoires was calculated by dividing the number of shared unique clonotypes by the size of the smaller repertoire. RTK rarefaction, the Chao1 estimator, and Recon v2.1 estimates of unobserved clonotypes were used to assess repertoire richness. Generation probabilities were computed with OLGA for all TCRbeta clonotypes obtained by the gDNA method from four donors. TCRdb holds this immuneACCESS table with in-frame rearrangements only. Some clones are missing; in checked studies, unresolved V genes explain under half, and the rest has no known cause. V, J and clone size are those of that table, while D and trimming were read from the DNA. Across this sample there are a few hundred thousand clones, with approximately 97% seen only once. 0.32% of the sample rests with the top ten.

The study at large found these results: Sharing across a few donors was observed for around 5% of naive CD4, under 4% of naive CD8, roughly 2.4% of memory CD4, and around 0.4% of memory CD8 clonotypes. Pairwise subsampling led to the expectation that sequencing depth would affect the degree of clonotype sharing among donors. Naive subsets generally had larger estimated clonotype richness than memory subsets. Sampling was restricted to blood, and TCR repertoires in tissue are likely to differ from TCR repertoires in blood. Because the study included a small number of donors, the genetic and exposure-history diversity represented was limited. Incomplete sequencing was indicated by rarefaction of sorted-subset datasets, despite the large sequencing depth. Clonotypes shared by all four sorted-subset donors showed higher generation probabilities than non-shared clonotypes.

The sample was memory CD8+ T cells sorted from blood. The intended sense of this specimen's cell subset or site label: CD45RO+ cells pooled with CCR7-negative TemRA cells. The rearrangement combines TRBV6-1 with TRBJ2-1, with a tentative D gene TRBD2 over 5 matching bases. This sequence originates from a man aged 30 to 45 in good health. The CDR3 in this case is CASSEDWRYRSLGNEQFF. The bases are TGTGCCAGCAGTGAAGATTGGAGGTATAGGAGTTTAGGGAATGAGCAGTTCTTC.